This TCR beta chain was sequenced during a study of T cells expressing NK-cell markers. Study-wide background: It was sorted CD3+CD56-NKG2C+, CD3+CD56+NKG2C- and CD3+CD56+NKG2C+ T cells that provided the TCR beta repertoires.

The CDR3 has 16 residues. In germline, CDR1 is SGHVS, CDR2 FQNEAQ. TCRdb reprocessed the 5' RACE reads and stores each CDR3 protein as one record, lacking DNA. The sample totals about 460,000 distinct CDR3 sequences. Sequenced sample: blood T cells: a sorted CD56 or NKG2C T cell subset, CD4+ or CD8+ T cells, or bulk PBMC T cells (not recorded which). This chain links TRBV7-8 with TRBJ1-2; TCRdb names TRBD1, which stays unverified in the absence of DNA. The sequence came from a woman aged 50 to 60 in good health. CDR3 protein: CASSLAQGTKGYGYTF.